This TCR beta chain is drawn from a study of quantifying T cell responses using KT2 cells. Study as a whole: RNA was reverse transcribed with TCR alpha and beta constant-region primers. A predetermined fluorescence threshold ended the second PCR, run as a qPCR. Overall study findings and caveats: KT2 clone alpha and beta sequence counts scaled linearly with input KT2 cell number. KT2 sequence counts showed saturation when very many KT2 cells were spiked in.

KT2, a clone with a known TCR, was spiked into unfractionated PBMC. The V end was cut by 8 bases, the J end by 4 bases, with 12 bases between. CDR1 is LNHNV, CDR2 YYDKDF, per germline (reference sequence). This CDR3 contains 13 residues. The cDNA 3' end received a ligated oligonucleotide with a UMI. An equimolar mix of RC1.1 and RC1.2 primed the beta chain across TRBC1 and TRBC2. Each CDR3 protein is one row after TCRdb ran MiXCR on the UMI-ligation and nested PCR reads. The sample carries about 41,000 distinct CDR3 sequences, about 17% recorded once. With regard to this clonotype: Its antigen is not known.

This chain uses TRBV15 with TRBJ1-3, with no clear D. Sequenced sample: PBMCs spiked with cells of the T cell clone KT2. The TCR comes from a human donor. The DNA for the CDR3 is TGTGCCACCGGATCGGGCTCAGGAAACACCATATATTTT. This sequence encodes CATGSGSGNTIYF.